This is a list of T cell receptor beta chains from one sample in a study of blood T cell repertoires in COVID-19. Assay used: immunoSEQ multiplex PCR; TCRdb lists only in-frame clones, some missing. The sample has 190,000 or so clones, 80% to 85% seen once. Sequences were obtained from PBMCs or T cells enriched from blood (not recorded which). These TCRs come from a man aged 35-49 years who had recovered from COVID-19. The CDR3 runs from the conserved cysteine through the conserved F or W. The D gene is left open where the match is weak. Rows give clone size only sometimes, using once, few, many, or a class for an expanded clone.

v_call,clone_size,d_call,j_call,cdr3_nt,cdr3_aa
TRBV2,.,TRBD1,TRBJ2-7,TGTGCCAGCAGTGTGGTCGGACAGGGCTCCTACGAGCAGTACTTC,CASSVVGQGSYEQYF
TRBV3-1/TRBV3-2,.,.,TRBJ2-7,TGTGCCAGCAGCCAGGACAGTGTCTCCTACGAGCAGTACTTC,CASSQDSVSYEQYF
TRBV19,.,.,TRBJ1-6,TGTGCCAGCGGTCAGGGCCGCAATTCGCCCCTCCACTTT,CASGQGRNSPLHF
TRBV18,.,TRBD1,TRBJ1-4,TGTGCCAGCTCGTCAGGGGGCCAGGATGAAAAACTGTTTTTT,CASSSGGQDEKLFF
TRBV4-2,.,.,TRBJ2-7,TGTGCCAGCAGCACGGCGGACTCCTACGAGCAGTACTTC,CASSTADSYEQYF
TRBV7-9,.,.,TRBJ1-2,TGTGCCAGCAGCTTAGTTACAGGGATCTATGGCTACACCTTC,CASSLVTGIYGYTF
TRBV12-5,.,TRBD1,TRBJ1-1,TGTGCTAGTGGTTTGACGCAGGGGGCGGAAGCTTTCTTT,CASGLTQGAEAFF
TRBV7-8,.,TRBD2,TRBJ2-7,TGTGCCAGCAGCCGTGAGCGGGGGGCCTACGAGCAGTACTTC,CASSRERGAYEQYF
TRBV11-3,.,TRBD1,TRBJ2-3,TGTGCCAGCAGCTTAGACTGGACAGGGAACCGGTATTTT,CASSLDWTGNRYF
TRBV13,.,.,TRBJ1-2,TGTGCCAGCAGGAGAGTGGTGGAGACCTATGGCTACACCTTC,CASRRVVETYGYTF
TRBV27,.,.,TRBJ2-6,TGTGCCAGCAGTTTGGCTTATTCGACTGGGGCCAACGTCCTGACTTTC,CASSLAYSTGANVLTF
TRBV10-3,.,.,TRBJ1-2,TGTGCCATCAGTGAAGGGACTTCCTATGGCTACACCTTC,CAISEGTSYGYTF
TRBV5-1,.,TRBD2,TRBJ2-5,TGCGCCAGCAGCTTAGCTAGCGGGGGGCTAGGAGAGACCCAGTACTTC,CASSLASGGLGETQYF
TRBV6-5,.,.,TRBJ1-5,TGTGCCAGCGAGTGGGAGAAGGAGACCAATCAGCCCCAGCATTTT,CASEWEKETNQPQHF
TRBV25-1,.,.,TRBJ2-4,TGTGCCAGCAGTACCTCAGGCCGAAACATTCAGTACTTC,CASSTSGRNIQYF
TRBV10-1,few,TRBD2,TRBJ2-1,TGCGCCAGCTGTCTAGCGGGGGACTACAATGAGCAGTTCTTC,CASCLAGDYNEQFF
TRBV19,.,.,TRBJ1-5,TGTGCCAGTAGTATAGATCGGACCACAGGACAGCCCCAGCATTTT,CASSIDRTTGQPQHF
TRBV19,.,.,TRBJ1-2,TGTGCCAGTAGTATCGAGGGATTTCGGGGCTACACCTTC,CASSIEGFRGYTF
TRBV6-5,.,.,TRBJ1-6,TGTGCCAGCACCCGAGAGGCAGGGAATAATTCACCCCTCCACTTT,CASTREAGNNSPLHF